Included here is one T cell receptor (beta chain) sequence, with context. The target antigen is unknown. One entry per CDR3 protein results from TCRdb running MiXCR on the 5' RACE reads. The sample has 27,000 or so distinct CDR3 sequences; roughly 15% are singletons. This entry belongs to a study of neurological immune-mediated disorders. The germline CDR1 and CDR2 sequences are SGHVS and FQNEAQ. This CDR3 has 14 residues. The V gene lost 5 bases and the J gene lost 10 bases, with 18 bases spanning the gap. Study-level findings and limits: The study found no CDR3 amino acid sequences shared by expanded clones across subjects, suggesting private repertoires in all groups.

The sequence came from a man in his 70s in good health. The V call is TRBV7-8, the J call TRBJ2-1, with D perhaps TRBD1 (5 bases). The specimen sequenced was PBMCs. The CDR3 sequence is CASSLLKWSGEQFF. CDR3 DNA: TGTGCCAGCAGCCTGTTAAAATGGTCAGGGGAGCAGTTCTTC.